One sample yielded the 23 T cell receptor beta chains listed below, sequenced in a study of metastatic and nonmetastatic thyroid tumors. There were no patients who had received any treatment before thyroid surgery. TCRdb reanalyzed the PCR reads with MiXCR. The table records over 14,000 clones, over 25% of them present only once. The sequencing sample was made of tumor tissue. These receptors all come from a female donor with papillary thyroid cancer or a benign thyroid nodule (not recorded which). Some clones in this sample may be carry-over from other donors' samples.

This clone was recorded many times. V gene TRBV20-1 combines with J gene TRBJ1-6, with D unresolved. The CDR3 consists of 15 residues. Germline V lookup: CDR1 DFQATT, CDR2 SNEGSKA (reference sequence). Deletions cut 3 bases from V and 7 bases from J, with 16 bases between. DNA of the CDR3: TGCAGTGCTAGCGAGGGCAGGCTTTTAAATTCACCCCTCCACTTT. Encoded protein: CSASEGRLLNSPLHF.

The genes are TRBV7-9 and TRBJ2-1, with 10 bases identical to TRBD2. CDR3 length: 13 amino acids. The J segment lost 11 bases and the V segment lost 5 bases, leaving 6 bases of the junction unmatched. Germline-derived CDR1 and CDR2 are SEHNR and FQNEAQ (reference sequence). The CDR3 loop is CASSPTSGPQQFF. CDR3 bases: TGTGCCAGCAGCCCGACTAGCGGGCCCCAGCAGTTCTTC.

This chain links TRBV25-1 with TRBJ1-1; no firm D call. The V gene lost 5 bases and the J gene lost 8 bases, with 36 bases spanning the gap. The length of the CDR3 is 20 residues. CDR1 is MGHDK, CDR2 SYGVNS, per germline. DNA for the CDR3: TGTGCCAGCAGTACTTACCGGCCACAAAGAGGAGGAAGCTGGATGGCGGAAGCTTTCTTT. Translation: CASSTYRPQRGGSWMAEAFF.

By sample share, this clone is medium-sized. The chain uses TRBV6-1 and TRBJ2-7, with D perhaps being TRBD1 or TRBD2 (5 bases each). The CDR3 consists of 14 residues. V was clipped by 4 bases and J by 6 bases, with 16 bases between them. Germline loops: CDR1 MNHNS, CDR2 SASEGT. CDR3 loop: CASSAGPKGVEQYF. The DNA of the CDR3 is TGTGCCAGCAGTGCGGGGCCAAAAGGGGTCGAGCAGTACTTC.

The V call is TRBV5-1, the J call TRBJ1-6; 7 bases match TRBD1. The CDR3 consists of 16 residues. V shed 0 bases, J shed 4 bases, and the junction held 4 bases outside the gene matches. Germline values: CDR1 SGHRS, CDR2 YFSETQ. The CDR3 DNA follows: TGCGCCAGCAGCTTGGCAGGGGGTAAATATAATTCACCCCTCCACTTT. This sequence encodes CASSLAGGKYNSPLHF.

This clone is medium-sized (0.01 to 0.1%). The V gene is TRBV7-6, the J gene TRBJ2-2; D is tentatively TRBD1 or TRBD2 (6 bases each). Germline assignment: CDR1 SGHVS and CDR2 FNYEAQ. Trimming left V 3 bases short and J 0 bases short, with 8 bases between. The CDR3 loop spans 15 amino acids. In DNA form, the CDR3 reads TGTGCCAGCAGCTTCGGGGGCCCGAACACCGGGGAGCTGTTTTTT. Protein: CASSFGGPNTGELFF.

In its sample, this clone ranks as medium-sized (0.01 to 0.1%). J is TRBJ2-2 and V is TRBV5-1; D remains unclear. V lost 0 bases to trimming and J lost 7 bases, with 7 bases between them. CDR1 is SGHRS, CDR2 YFSETQ, per germline. The CDR3 has 13 residues. CDR3 region: CASSLGDSGELFF. CDR3 in DNA: TGCGCCAGCAGCTTGGGTGATAGCGGGGAGCTGTTTTTT.

The CDR3 loop reads CASSLEFARVFYGYTF. The DNA for the CDR3 is TGTGCCAGCAGCTTGGAGTTCGCCAGGGTTTTCTATGGCTACACCTTC. The chain links TRBV5-6 to TRBJ1-2, with D possibly TRBD1 on 5 matching bases. CDR1 SGHDT and CDR2 YYEEEE come from the germline V gene. V lost 0 bases and J lost 4, with 16 bases in between. The CDR3 sequence is 16 residues long.

The table lists this clone with many counts. The V gene is TRBV2, the J gene TRBJ1-1; D might be TRBD1 (5 bases). Looked up from germline, CDR1 is SNHLY and CDR2 is FYNNEI. This CDR3 region has 14 residues. V lost 4 bases and J 4 bases, leaving 13 bases between the germline ends. The CDR3, as DNA: TGTGCCAGCAGTGCGGGAGCCAGGGCCACTGAAGCTTTCTTT. Its protein is CASSAGARATEAFF.

The table lists this clone with many counts. This sequence joins TRBV5-5 and TRBJ2-7; possible D gene TRBD1, 5 bases. V dropped 1 base and J dropped 5 bases, with 13 bases sitting between them. CDR3 length: 14 amino acids. Germline V gives CDR1 SGHKS, CDR2 YYEKEE (reference sequence). The CDR3 spells CASSLRVPRDEQYF. The CDR3 nucleotides are TGTGCCAGCAGCTTGAGGGTCCCCAGGGACGAGCAGTACTTC.

This clone was observed a few times. V usage is TRBV27 and J usage is TRBJ1-1, with 8 bases that match TRBD1. The V segment lost 6 bases and the J segment 1 base; nucleotides outside the gene matches: 4. CDR3 length equals 14 residues. From germline, CDR1 is MNHEY and CDR2 SMNVEV (reference sequence). The CDR3 DNA sequence: TGTGCCAGCAGCCCGCAGGGGGCGAACACTGAAGCTTTCTTT. Amino acids: CASSPQGANTEAFF.

There are a few counts of this clone. This CDR3 is also generated by other DNA sequences in the sample. The rearrangement links TRBV7-9 to TRBJ2-7; TRBD2 might be the D (5 bases). This CDR3 region has 12 residues. Germline V lookup: CDR1 SEHNR, CDR2 FQNEAQ (reference sequence). Trimming removed 5 bases from V and 4 bases from J, with 9 bases in between. The CDR3 nucleotides are TGTGCCAGCAGCCCTACTAGTTACGAGCAGTACTTC. It specifies CASSPTSYEQYF. The full variable domain, in which reference TRBV7-9 and TRBJ2-7 provide the parts outside the CDR3, is DTGVSQNPRHKITKRGQNVTFRCDPISEHNRLYWYRQTLGQGPEFLTYFQNEAQLEKSRLLSDRFSAERPKGSFSTLEIQRTEQGDSAMYLCASSPTSYEQYFGPGTRLTVT.

The chain recombines TRBV28 with TRBJ2-7; 10 bases map to TRBD1. Germline CDR1 MDHEN, CDR2 SYDVKM. The ends lost 7 bases at V and 5 bases at J; junction bases unmatched: 11. CDR3 size: 15 residues. The CDR3 nucleotides read TGTGCCAGCATACCCCCGACAGGGGGCTACGACGAGCAGTACTTC. It is translated as CASIPPTGGYDEQYF.

The gene calls are TRBV30 and TRBJ1-3; 7 positions match TRBD1. The length of the CDR3 is 14 residues. V lost 2 bases to trimming and J lost 6 bases; unmatched junction nucleotides: 7. The V gene's germline CDR1 is GTSNPN and CDR2 SVGIG (reference sequence). In DNA, the CDR3 is TGTGCCTGGAGTCCCCGACAGGGCCTAAACACCATATATTTT. This gives the protein CAWSPRQGLNTIYF.

A word on this clone: The junction does not match germline at one end; this may be a read error. V is TRBV25-1 and J is TRBJ1-4, with TRBD1 matching 8 bases. Germline CDR1 MGHDK, CDR2 SYGVNS. This CDR3 has 14 amino acids. CDR3 coding DNA: TGTGCCAGCAGTGAAGCGACAGGGGATGAAAAACTGTCTTTT. This gives the protein CASSEATGDEKLSF.

This clone is medium-sized (0.01 to 0.1%) in the sample. The chain carries TRBV2 and TRBJ2-3, with D uncertain. The CDR3 has 14 amino acids. Germline V gives CDR1 SNHLY, CDR2 FYNNEI. V was clipped by 6 bases and J by 5 bases, with 15 bases between them. The CDR3 protein is CASRPTPLRDTQYF. In DNA form, the CDR3 reads TGTGCCAGCAGGCCGACCCCCTTGAGAGATACGCAGTATTTT.

The rearrangement uses TRBV4-2 and TRBJ2-3, with D possibly matching TRBD2 (7 bases). Trimming cost V 1 base and J 0 bases, with 8 bases left between them. The CDR3 loop spans 15 amino acids. From germline, CDR1 is LGHNA and CDR2 YNFKEQ. The CDR3 bases are TGTGCCAGCAGCCAAGGCGGGGGCAGCACAGATACGCAGTATTTT. The encoded protein is CASSQGGGSTDTQYF.

The rearrangement uses TRBV5-1 and TRBJ2-5, with D perhaps being TRBD1 or TRBD2 (6 bases each). In germline, CDR1 is SGHRS, CDR2 YFSETQ. The CDR3 length is 17 residues. Trimming removed 0 bases from V and 0 bases from J, with 15 bases in between. DNA of the CDR3: TGCGCCAGCAGCTTGGGGCTCGGGGGCCGTGACCAAGAGACCCAGTACTTC. Translated: CASSLGLGGRDQETQYF. The full variable domain, its missing parts supplied by reference TRBV5-1 and TRBJ2-5, is KAGVTQTPRYLIKTRGQQVTLSCSPISGHRSVSWYQQTPGQGLQFLFEYFSETQRNKGNFPGRFSGRQFSNSRSEMNVSTLELGDSALYLCASSLGLGGRDQETQYFGPGTRLLVL.

This clone was counted many times. V usage is TRBV10-2 and J usage is TRBJ1-2, with D perhaps TRBD1 (5 bases). Germline CDR1 WSHSY, CDR2 SAAADI. Trimming left V 4 bases short and J 5 bases short, with 11 bases between. This CDR3 comprises 13 residues. The CDR3 coding sequence is TGCGCCAGCAGTGCCGGGGCGTTGTATGGCTACACCTTC. Translated, it gives CASSAGALYGYTF.

In its sample, this clone was seen many times. The J gene is TRBJ1-1, the V gene TRBV7-2; perhaps TRBD1 as D (5 bases). The CDR3 consists of 14 residues. CDR1 is SGHTA and CDR2 is FQGNSA in the germline V gene. The germline V and J ends were trimmed by 1 base and 4 bases, with 10 bases remaining between them. DNA of the CDR3: TGTGCCAGCAGCTTAGGGCGGGGCTCCACTGAAGCTTTCTTT. Its translation is CASSLGRGSTEAFF.

This clone has a count of ten or more. V and J are TRBV9 and TRBJ1-3; D not resolved. The length of the CDR3 is 12 residues. CDR1 is SGDLS, CDR2 YYNGEE, per germline. Trimming shortened V by 3 bases and J by 4 bases, and 5 bases separated the two germline ends. In DNA form, the CDR3 reads TGTGCCAGCAGCGGATCCGGAAACACCATATATTTT. It yields the protein CASSGSGNTIYF.

The rearrangement links TRBV5-1 to TRBJ1-2; a possible D gene is TRBD1 (5 bases). The CDR3 consists of 15 residues. Germline V CDR1 and CDR2: SGHRS, YFSETQ. V was clipped by 0 bases and J by 6 bases, with 15 bases between them. The CDR3 protein is CASSLGVREEHGYTF. The CDR3, as DNA: TGCGCCAGCAGCTTGGGTGTCAGGGAGGAACATGGCTACACCTTC. The full variable domain, rest sourced from reference TRBV5-1 and TRBJ1-2, is KAGVTQTPRYLIKTRGQQVTLSCSPISGHRSVSWYQQTPGQGLQFLFEYFSETQRNKGNFPGRFSGRQFSNSRSEMNVSTLELGDSALYLCASSLGVREEHGYTFGSGTRLTVV.

This clone showed up many times. The chain links TRBV29-1 to TRBJ1-1, with D tentatively TRBD1 (5 bases). Trimming left V 2 bases short and J 7 bases short, with 8 bases between. The CDR3 is 11 amino acids. Germline-derived CDR1 and CDR2 are SQVTM and ANQGSEA. The CDR3 spells CSVETTVEAFF. CDR3 bases: TGCAGCGTTGAAACGACAGTTGAAGCTTTCTTT.